Sequencing of this T cell receptor (beta chain) was carried out in a study of blood T cell repertoires in COVID-19. The ends lost 2 bases at V and 6 bases at J; junction bases unmatched: 10. CDR1 and CDR2 from the germline V gene are KGHSH and LQKENI. The CDR3 has 17 amino acids. Clones were read by immunoSEQ multiplex PCR, and TCRdb kept only the in-frame ones, dropping some. The table shows around 310,000 clones, with about 91% occurring only once. This chain links TRBV18 with TRBJ2-1; 10 bases line up with TRBD2. This clonotype was sampled from a woman aged 35 to 49 who had recovered from COVID-19. Sample: PBMCs or T cells enriched from blood (not recorded which). The CDR3: CASSPAASGSSPNEQFF. DNA of the CDR3: TGTGCCAGCTCACCAGCGGCTAGCGGGAGTTCACCCAATGAGCAGTTCTTC.